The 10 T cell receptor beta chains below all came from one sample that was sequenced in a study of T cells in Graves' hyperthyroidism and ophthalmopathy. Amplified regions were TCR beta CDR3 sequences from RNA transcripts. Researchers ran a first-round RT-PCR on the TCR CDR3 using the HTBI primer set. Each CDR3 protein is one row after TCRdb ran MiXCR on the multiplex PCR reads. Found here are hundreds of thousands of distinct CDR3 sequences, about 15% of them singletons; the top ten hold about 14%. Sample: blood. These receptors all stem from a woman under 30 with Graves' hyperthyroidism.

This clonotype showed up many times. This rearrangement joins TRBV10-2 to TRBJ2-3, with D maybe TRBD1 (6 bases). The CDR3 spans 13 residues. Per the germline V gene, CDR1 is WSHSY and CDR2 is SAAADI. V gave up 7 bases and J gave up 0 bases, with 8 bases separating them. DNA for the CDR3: TGCGCCAGCACCGGACAGAGCACAGATACGCAGTATTTT. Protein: CASTGQSTDTQYF.

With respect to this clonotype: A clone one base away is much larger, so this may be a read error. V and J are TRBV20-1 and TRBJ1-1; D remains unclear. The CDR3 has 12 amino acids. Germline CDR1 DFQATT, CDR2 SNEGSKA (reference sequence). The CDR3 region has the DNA TGCGCGGCCCATCGTGTTCTCTCTGAAGCTTTCTTT. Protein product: CAAHRVLSEAFF.

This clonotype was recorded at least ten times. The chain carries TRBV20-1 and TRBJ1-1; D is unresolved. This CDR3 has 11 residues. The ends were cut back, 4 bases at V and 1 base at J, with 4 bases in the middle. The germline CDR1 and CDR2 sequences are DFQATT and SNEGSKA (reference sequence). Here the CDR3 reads CSAIRNTEAFF. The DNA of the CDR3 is TGCAGTGCTATCCGGAACACTGAAGCTTTCTTT.

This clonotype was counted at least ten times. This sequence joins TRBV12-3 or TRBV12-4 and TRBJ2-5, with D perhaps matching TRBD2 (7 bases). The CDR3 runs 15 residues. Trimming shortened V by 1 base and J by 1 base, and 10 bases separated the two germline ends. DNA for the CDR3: TGTGCCAGCAGTTTAGTTGCGGGGGCCCAAGAGACCCAGTACTTC. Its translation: CASSLVAGAQETQYF.

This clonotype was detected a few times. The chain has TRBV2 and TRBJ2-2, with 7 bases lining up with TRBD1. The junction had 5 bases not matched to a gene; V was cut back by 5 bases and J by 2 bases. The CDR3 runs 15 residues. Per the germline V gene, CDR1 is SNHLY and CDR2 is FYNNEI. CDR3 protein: CASSPGQLNTGELFF. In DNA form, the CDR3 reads TGTGCCAGCAGTCCGGGACAGCTTAACACCGGGGAGCTGTTTTTT.

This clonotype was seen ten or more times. CDR3 sequence reads: CASSPWGGVSNQPQHF. The DNA of the CDR3 is TGCGCCAGCAGCCCGTGGGGCGGGGTTAGCAATCAGCCCCAGCATTTT. J is TRBJ1-5 and V is TRBV5-1, with D tentatively TRBD1 (5 bases). Trimming took 4 bases from V and 0 from J, leaving 14 bases between them. Germline-derived CDR1 and CDR2 are SGHRS and YFSETQ. The CDR3 contains 16 residues.

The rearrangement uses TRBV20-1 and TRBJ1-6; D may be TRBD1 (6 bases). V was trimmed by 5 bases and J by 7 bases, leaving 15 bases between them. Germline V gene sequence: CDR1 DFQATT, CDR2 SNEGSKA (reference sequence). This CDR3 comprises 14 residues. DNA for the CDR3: TGCAGTGCTGGACTCGGGGGGCGGAATTCACCCCTCCACTTT. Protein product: CSAGLGGRNSPLHF.

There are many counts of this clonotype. CDR3 sequence reads: CASSPQGSQPQHF. The CDR3 coding sequence is TGTGCCAGCAGTCCGCAGGGAAGTCAGCCCCAGCATTTT. The V call is TRBV27, the J call TRBJ1-5; a weak D match, TRBD1 (5 bases). Germline V lookup: CDR1 MNHEY, CDR2 SMNVEV (reference sequence). The CDR3 sequence is 13 residues long. The V gene lost 5 bases and the J gene lost 6 bases, with 11 bases spanning the gap.

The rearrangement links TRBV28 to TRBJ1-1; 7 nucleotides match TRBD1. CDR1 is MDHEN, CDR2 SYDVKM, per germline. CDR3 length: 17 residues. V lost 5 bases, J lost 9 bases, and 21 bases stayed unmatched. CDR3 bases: TGTGCCAGCAGTACAGGAGGGGGCGCCGCCTCCGATGGGAAAGCTTTCTTT. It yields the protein CASSTGGGAASDGKAFF. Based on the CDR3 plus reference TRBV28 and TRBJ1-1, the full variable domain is DVKVTQSSRYLVKRTGEKVFLECVQDMDHENMFWYRQDPGLGLRLIYFSYDVKMKEKGDIPEGYSVSREKKERFSLILESASTNQTSMYLCASSTGGGAASDGKAFFGQGTRLTVV.

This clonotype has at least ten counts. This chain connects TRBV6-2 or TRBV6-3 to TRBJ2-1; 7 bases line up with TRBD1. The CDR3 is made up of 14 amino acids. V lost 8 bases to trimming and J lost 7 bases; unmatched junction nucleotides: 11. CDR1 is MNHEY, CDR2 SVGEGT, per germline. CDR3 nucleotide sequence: TGTGCCAGCTTCCCCGGGACAGAGAATAATGAGCAGTTCTTC. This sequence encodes CASFPGTENNEQFF.